This passage covers 8 T cell receptor beta chains from one sample sequenced in a study of CD8 T cells in ankylosing spondylitis. TCRdb re-called the 5' RACE reads through MiXCR, storing one row per CDR3 protein. Counted here are over 100,000 distinct CDR3 sequences, roughly 10% occurring once; the ten biggest clones make up approximately 4%. Sequenced: blood, either unsorted or a sorted T cell fraction (not recorded which). The source is a female donor with ankylosing spondylitis or in good health (not recorded which).

J is TRBJ1-5 and V is TRBV19; 11 nucleotides agree with TRBD1. Trimming removed 4 bases from V and 5 bases from J; junction bases left unmatched: 13. From germline, CDR1 is LNHDA and CDR2 SQIVND (reference sequence). This CDR3 is 18 amino acids long. CDR3 DNA sequence: TGTGCCAGTAGTAATCGGTTCGGCGGACAGGGGGCAGATCAGCCCCAGCATTTT. Amino acids: CASSNRFGGQGADQPQHF. The whole variable domain, filled in from reference TRBV19 and TRBJ1-5, reads DGGITQSPKYLFRKEGQNVTLSCEQNLNHDAMYWYRQDPGQGLRLIYYSQIVNDFQKGDIAEGYSVSREKKESFPLTVTSAQKNPTAFYLCASSNRFGGQGADQPQHFGDGTRLSIL.

This clonotype showed up many times. V usage is TRBV11-2 and J usage is TRBJ2-7, with unresolved D. V was pared by 5 bases and J by 0 bases, with 17 bases between. This CDR3 has 16 amino acids. From germline, CDR1 is SGHAT and CDR2 FQNNGV. The chain's CDR3 is CASSPTRPLSSYEQYF. For the CDR3, the DNA is TGTGCCAGCAGCCCTACCCGCCCTCTAAGCTCCTACGAGCAGTACTTC.

In its sample, this clonotype was seen many times. The chain joins TRBV11-2 to TRBJ2-7; possible D gene TRBD1, 5 bases. The V gene's germline CDR1 is SGHAT and CDR2 FQNNGV. The CDR3 covers 16 residues. The V gene lost 0 bases and the J gene lost 2 bases, with 14 bases spanning the gap. CDR3 nucleotides: TGTGCCAGCAGCTTAGATCAAGCAGGGTTCGCCTACGAGCAGTACTTC. Translated: CASSLDQAGFAYEQYF.

Comments on this clonotype: The junction does not match germline at one end; this may be a read error. The chain is built from TRBV20-1 and TRBJ2-7; D may be TRBD1 or TRBD2 (5 bases each). The V gene's germline CDR1 is DFQATT and CDR2 SNEGSKA (reference sequence). The CDR3 consists of 14 residues. CDR3 DNA: TGCAGTACTAGAGATGGAAGACAGTCCTACGAGCAGTACTTC. Translated: CSTRDGRQSYEQYF.

A note on this clonotype: Being one base from a much bigger clone, this may be a read error. The chain uses TRBV12-3 or TRBV12-4 and TRBJ1-6, with TRBD1 identical over 8 bases. The CDR3 spans 14 residues. This CDR3 is CASRRGQDNSPLLF. The DNA of the CDR3 is TGTGCCAGCAGGAGGGGACAGGATAATTCACCCCTCCTCTTT.

The CDR3 spells CASSFSGRADNEQFF. DNA for the CDR3: TGTGCCAGCAGCTTTAGCGGGAGGGCCGACAATGAGCAGTTCTTC. The chain uses TRBV11-2 and TRBJ2-1; TRBD2 matches at 11 bases. The ends lost 3 bases at V and 5 bases at J; junction bases unmatched: 3. Germline CDR1 SGHAT, CDR2 FQNNGV. CDR3 length equals 15 residues.

The V and J genes are TRBV7-9 and TRBJ2-1, with 7 bases that match TRBD2. This CDR3 has 15 residues. Losses at the gene ends were 5 bases for V and 0 bases for J; bases not matched to a gene: 4. From germline, CDR1 is SEHNR and CDR2 FQNEAQ (reference sequence). CDR3 coding DNA: TGTGCCAGCAGCGAAAGCGGGAACTCCTACAATGAGCAGTTCTTC. Translation gives CASSESGNSYNEQFF.

A remark on this clonotype: A much more abundant neighbour one base away suggests this may be a read error. The chain is built from TRBV19 and TRBJ1-1, with D maybe TRBD1 (5 bases). CDR1 is LNHDA, CDR2 SQIVND, per germline (reference sequence). The CDR3 has 12 amino acids. CDR3 in amino acids: CANSTPTDIAFF. Here the CDR3 DNA reads TGTGCCAATAGTACGCCGACAGATATAGCTTTCTTT.